Sequencing of this T cell receptor (beta chain) was carried out in a study of graft-versus-host responses after intestinal transplantation. Study-wide context: Transplants were multivisceral, liver-intestinal, or isolated intestinal. Once they had received anti-thymocyte globulin induction, all recipients took tacrolimus and steroids for around 3 years.

Remarks on this clone: The antigen is not known.

Study-level results: The highest levels of circulating GvH clones went along with early declines in HvG clones after transplant. Marrow from the recipient contained GvH clones, some of which had appeared first in ileum or blood.

Some clones are missing from TCRdb's copy, which holds only in-frame ones; the method was immunoSEQ multiplex PCR. The sample contains some 8,000 clones, 85% to 95% of which appear only once. This sequence was found in a human patient who received an intestinal transplant, so some T cells may come from the graft donor. The specimen was PBMCs, collected about 31 days after intestinal transplant.

CDR3 amino acids: CASLAASYEQYF. CDR3 DNA: TGTGCCAGCCTAGCGGCTTCCTACGAGCAGTACTTC. The gene calls are TRBV7-6 and TRBJ2-7; 7 bases are shared with TRBD2. CDR1 is SGHVS and CDR2 is FNYEAQ in the germline V gene. Trimming removed 8 bases from V and 1 base from J; junction bases left unmatched: 2. The CDR3 has 12 amino acids.